This TCR beta chain emerged from a study of response to subunit inactivated influenza vaccine. The CDR3 is 17 residues long. CDR1 KGHDR and CDR2 SFDVKD come from the germline V gene. Trimming cost V 3 bases and J 3 bases; bases outside gene matches: 10. TCRdb reanalysed the RT-PCR reads using MiXCR and keeps one entry per CDR3 protein. The repertoire includes some 640,000 distinct CDR3 sequences, 11% to 15% of them detected once, and 5.5% to 8% sits in the top ten. The sequencing here drew on PBMCs from blood, taken around two weeks before vaccination. The origin of this receptor is a man aged 45-65 years who received an inactivated influenza vaccine. The rearrangement uses TRBV24-1 and TRBJ2-1, with TRBD1 identical over 7 bases. In DNA, the CDR3 is TGTGCCACCAGTGATGCCCGGGACAGCCCTCTCTACAATGAGCAGTTCTTC. It translates to CATSDARDSPLYNEQFF.